The present TCR beta chain was sequenced within a study of spatial heterogeneity in lung cancer. The germline V gene has CDR1 SGDLS and CDR2 YYNGEE. The CDR3 consists of 15 residues. Deletions cut 4 bases from V and 6 bases from J, with 19 bases between. The time point denotes: sample taken at primary tumor resection. The donor population consisted of under 75 patients with untreated, early-stage non-small cell lung cancer. TCRs were sequenced from unsorted whole RNA of tumor, nontumor lung or PBMC. Details on this clonotype: Its antigen is as yet unknown.

Study findings and constraints: Expanded TCRs classified as ubiquitous or regional were counted, and these counts tracked ubiquitous and regional nonsynonymous mutations, respectively. Mutation counts in tumors were tracked by counts of expanded intratumoral alpha and beta TCRs.

MiXCR, run by TCRdb on the 5' RACE reads, gives a single entry per CDR3 protein. The data contain about 400 distinct CDR3 sequences, about 27% of them singletons. The chain uses TRBV9 and TRBJ1-2; possible D gene TRBD1, 5 bases. The TCR originated in a male donor with early-stage non-small cell lung cancer. Source: lung tumor tissue, taken at surgery. This chain's CDR3 is CASSMAPGPMNGYTF. As DNA, the CDR3 is TGTGCCAGCAGCATGGCCCCGGGACCTATGAATGGCTACACCTTC.